Listed below are T cell receptor beta chains from one sample, sequenced in a study of T cell changes during pregnancy in multiple sclerosis. TCRdb keeps only in-frame clones here, not all; method: immunoSEQ multiplex PCR. The sample holds more than 30,000 clones, 87% seen once. This specimen was CD8+ T cells from peripheral blood mononuclear cells, taken in the first trimester of pregnancy. The source is a female donor with multiple sclerosis, enrolled in a pregnancy study. CDR3s leave out the opening cysteine and the closing phenylalanine or tryptophan.

v_gene	CDR3aa
TRBV5-1	ASSLGSVEGYT
TRBV6-5	ATSYGQTNEKLF
TRBV7-9	ASSLGGQGSPEAF
TRBV13	ASSLYPGQNRNTIY
TRBV5-4	ASSLAGQGAVMPEKLF
TRBV7-3	ASSLLAGGELF
TRBV7-9	ASSFSDNYGYT
TRBV4-3	ASSQERTPSYEQY
TRBV18	ASSPLAGAVNYGYT
TRBV7-6	ASSLAVGEGSGYT
TRBV6-6	ATGGQVDYNEQF
TRBV28	ASSSTGGFEKLF
TRBV19	ASSADRVAHYGYT
TRBV5-8	ASPGRRTDTQY
TRBV6-1	ASSEEVGASYNEQF
TRBV27	ASSLDRDGETQY
TRBV9	ASSLGGPEAF
TRBV5-1	ASSSGGNEQF
TRBV15	ATSRESGGSYEQY
TRBV29-1	SVEVVAGAPEQC
TRBV11-2	ASSFELREQY
TRBV27	ASSSQGSSYEQY
TRBV7-6	ASSLFSGGAGETQY
TRBV29-1	SVEDPPGSGEKLF
TRBV30	AWSGALLREGNTEAF
TRBV7-9	ASSPFTGTGKFYGYT
TRBV7-3	ASSLTGQGNEQF
TRBV4-2	ASSQYLAALTDTQY
TRBV27	ASSFGGRGSYEQY
TRBV2	ASGKRGSNQPQH
TRBV19	ASNKGEVFDGYT
TRBV5-6	ASSYSDTEAF
TRBV27	ASSFGPGSGNTEAF
TRBV28	ASNRGQGGNYEQY
TRBV28	ASTLDRRNSPLH
TRBV10-2	ASSEYNEQY
TRBV10-2	ASSDFSGDWADTQY
TRBV27	ASSSLSGQDTYYEQY
TRBV12-5	ASGLGRQGYEQY
TRBV7-9	ASSLGQGKNEQF
TRBV15	ATSRGGESYEQY
TRBV9	ASSVGGEINQPQH
TRBV5-6	ASSLRLFNEKLF
TRBV9	ASSAEGAGHYNEQF
TRBV27	ASSLGTAPGELF
TRBV7-6	ASSPGSPGTEAF
TRBV6-1	ASSERVGGRTDTQY
TRBV13	ASSKKAGESYNEQF
TRBV13	ASSSRELIYEQY
TRBV7-9	ASSSGQYQETQY
TRBV28	ASSPPSGWEAF
TRBV2	ASSEGGGTRDTQY
TRBV14	ASSQGTGLQETQY
TRBV7-3	ASSQGTSTEAF
TRBV7-9	ASSRSGRLYNEQF
TRBV30	AWATGTATYNEQF
TRBV11-3	ASSLDGPTGEQY
TRBV27	ASSLSRGTEAF